This TCR beta chain was identified during a study of radiotherapy plus CTLA-4 blockade in lung cancer. Looking at the study overall: 15% to 20% of enrolled patients responded objectively, and about 31% had disease control. General observations from the study: The authors reported that early blood T cell clone dynamics, with interferon-beta, best predicted response.

Points on this clone: Its antigen remains unknown.

Here immunoSEQ multiplex PCR was the method, and the copy in TCRdb shows in-frame clones only, minus some. The table has over 85,000 clones, about 86% seen once. With ipilimumab providing CTLA-4 blockade, focal radiation was administered to patients who had chemo-refractory metastatic non-small-cell lung cancer. The sequence derives from a human donor with non-small cell lung cancer that progressed on radiotherapy plus ipilimumab. Here the sequenced sample was peripheral blood, taken from a patient treated with radiotherapy plus ipilimumab.

The CDR3 nucleotides are TGTGCCAGCAGGGACGGTGGGCGCGAAAAACTGTTTTTT. This gives the protein CASRDGGREKLFF. J is TRBJ1-4 and V is TRBV27; D remains unclear. Trimming cost V 6 bases and J 8 bases, with 13 bases left between them. Per the germline V gene, CDR1 is MNHEY and CDR2 is SMNVEV (reference sequence). CDR3 size: 13 residues.